This is a list of T cell receptor beta chains from one sample in a study of T-cell reconstitution after alpha-beta-depleted transplantation in children. TCRdb analysed the PCR reads with MiXCR anew, one entry per CDR3 protein. Of about 980,000 distinct CDR3 sequences listed, around 30% were seen once; the top ten hold over 25%. Specimen: PBMCs, mostly from graft donor cells, collected 360 days after TCRalphabeta/CD19-depleted stem cell transplant. These receptors were taken from a boy under two years old who had a stem cell transplant for SCID, so the T cells may come from the graft donor. Both conserved end residues are part of each CDR3. Each record gives: V gene, J gene, CDR3 protein.

V gene: TRBV29-1
J gene: TRBJ2-2
CDR3 protein: CSVARQGRNTGELFF

V gene: TRBV20-1
J gene: TRBJ2-5
CDR3 protein: CSVSTGTQETQYF

V gene: TRBV12-3/TRBV12-4
J gene: TRBJ2-2
CDR3 protein: CASSLDPGTGPYTGELFF

V gene: TRBV19
J gene: TRBJ2-7
CDR3 protein: CASRKGLAGSYEQYF

V gene: TRBV2
J gene: TRBJ2-2
CDR3 protein: CASSENLDRGVNTGELFF

V gene: TRBV28
J gene: TRBJ1-1
CDR3 protein: CASSPTTGSATEAFF

V gene: TRBV12-3/TRBV12-4
J gene: TRBJ2-5
CDR3 protein: CASSSGAQETQYF

V gene: TRBV5-1
J gene: TRBJ2-5
CDR3 protein: CASSSDPEETQYF

V gene: TRBV12-3/TRBV12-4
J gene: TRBJ2-2
CDR3 protein: CASRLGQPNTGELFF

V gene: TRBV21-1
J gene: TRBJ1-2
CDR3 protein: CASSKGPQGSFNYGYTF

V gene: TRBV12-3/TRBV12-4
J gene: TRBJ2-2
CDR3 protein: CASSPFYRGSTGELFF

V gene: TRBV29-1
J gene: TRBJ2-6
CDR3 protein: CSVDDFPPGANVLTF

V gene: TRBV12-3/TRBV12-4
J gene: TRBJ2-7
CDR3 protein: CASSPRDRGYEQHF

V gene: TRBV20-1
J gene: TRBJ2-2
CDR3 protein: CSVGDRGHRELFF

V gene: TRBV5-1
J gene: TRBJ1-1
CDR3 protein: CASSLGQGGPNTEAFF

V gene: TRBV7-9
J gene: TRBJ2-7
CDR3 protein: CASSLGRDRVVNEQYF

V gene: TRBV20-1
J gene: TRBJ1-3
CDR3 protein: CSASPLEPHTIYF

V gene: TRBV5-5
J gene: TRBJ2-7
CDR3 protein: CASSLVPASGGSYEQYF

V gene: TRBV12-3/TRBV12-4
J gene: TRBJ2-1
CDR3 protein: CASSLIGIFNEQFF

V gene: TRBV7-9
J gene: TRBJ2-3
CDR3 protein: CASTLGFVTDTQYF

V gene: TRBV6-5
J gene: TRBJ2-1
CDR3 protein: CASSYKNEQFF

V gene: TRBV18
J gene: TRBJ1-4
CDR3 protein: CASSPSRGPANEKLFF

V gene: TRBV7-2
J gene: TRBJ1-6
CDR3 protein: CASSPESSYNSPLHF

V gene: TRBV20-1
J gene: TRBJ1-2
CDR3 protein: CSTDSHGYTF